The sequence of this T cell receptor beta chain was determined in a study of PD-1 blockade in mismatch repair-deficient tumors. Study summary: Enrolled about 2012-2017, patients had progressing, pretreated mismatch repair-deficient cancers of approximately 13 types.

For this clone: Antigen unknown.

Study-wide results and caveats: Rapid post-treatment expansion, then contraction, generally preceding radiologic response, marked tumor-resident clones.

Sequenced by immunoSEQ multiplex PCR; TCRdb stores in-frame clones only, minus some. The sample includes more than 85,000 clones, 82% of them seen just once. Every patient had mismatch repair deficiency by PCR or immunohistochemistry. TCRs were sequenced from a few patients responding to pembrolizumab. Sequenced here: peripheral blood, sampled roughly 35 weeks after starting pembrolizumab. This sequence was found in an adult with mismatch repair-deficient cancer.

Here the CDR3 reads CASSKQGAGEKLFF. Here the CDR3 DNA reads TGTGCCAGCAGCAAACAGGGGGCGGGAGAAAAACTGTTTTTT. The chain recombines TRBV9 with TRBJ1-4; 9 bases align to TRBD1. The CDR3 consists of 14 residues. Germline V CDR1 and CDR2: SGDLS, YYNGEE. V lost 4 bases to trimming and J lost 8 bases; unmatched junction nucleotides: 6.